This T cell receptor beta chain was found in a study of blood T cell repertoires in COVID-19. Study context: Both acute and convalescent COVID-19 samples were obtained from the United States, Italy and Spain. PBMCs, B-cell-depleted T cells, or T cells provided the cDNA or gDNA that made up the material.

Clones were read by immunoSEQ multiplex PCR, and TCRdb kept only the in-frame ones, dropping some. The sample consists of a few hundred thousand clones, around 84% of them appearing once. Study members were between roughly 18 and 89 years old and lived in over 20 US regions. Germline loops: CDR1 MNHEY, CDR2 SVGAGI. The germline V and J ends were trimmed by 4 bases and 3 bases, with 15 bases remaining between them. This CDR3 is built from 15 residues. The chain employs TRBV6-5 and TRBJ1-1; D is undetermined. This TCR was recovered from a woman aged 40-49 years with acute COVID-19. Input material: PBMCs or T cells enriched from blood (not recorded which). The CDR3, as DNA: TGTGCCAGCAGTTTACCAACAGTGCCTTACACTGAAGCTTTCTTT. Protein: CASSLPTVPYTEAFF.